These 28 T cell receptor beta chains originate from one sample sequenced in a study of blood T cell repertoires in COVID-19. Sequencing was performed with immunoSEQ multiplex PCR; in TCRdb, only in-frame clones are kept and a portion is missing. The sample contains about 100,000 clones, 85% to 90% of which appear only once. Specimen: peripheral blood. The receptors come from a woman older than 75 with acute or convalescent COVID-19.

The genes are TRBV4-1 and TRBJ1-2, with D tentatively TRBD1 (5 bases). The V and J ends lost 1 base and 4 bases respectively, with 13 bases between them. Germline CDR1 MGHRA, CDR2 YSYEKL. This CDR3 has 15 residues. The DNA for the CDR3 is TGCGCCAGCAGCCAAGGGTACGTAGGGGTCTATGGCTACACCTTC. Protein sequence: CASSQGYVGVYGYTF.

CDR3 residues: CASSVTGGNTEAFF. The CDR3 DNA reads TGTGCCAGCAGCGTTACAGGGGGGAACACTGAAGCTTTCTTT. The chain joins TRBV5-6 to TRBJ1-1; 8 bases agree with TRBD1. The V gene end was trimmed by 4 bases and the J gene end by 1 base; junction bases not matched to a gene: 3. In germline, CDR1 is SGHDT, CDR2 YYEEEE. CDR3 length: 14 residues.

The gene calls are TRBV7-9 and TRBJ2-5; TRBD1 might be the D (6 bases). Germline lookup yields CDR1 SEHNR and CDR2 FQNEAQ (reference sequence). This CDR3 region has 13 residues. With 3 bases removed from V and 5 bases from J, the gap between germline ends came to 10 bases. CDR3 nucleotide sequence: TGTGCCAGCAGCTTTCTTGGGGGCGAGACCCAGTACTTC. Translation: CASSFLGGETQYF.

The chain links TRBV9 to TRBJ2-7; 9 positions match TRBD1. The germline gives CDR1 SGDLS, CDR2 YYNGEE. Trimming cost V 3 bases and J 4 bases; bases outside gene matches: 5. This CDR3 spans 14 amino acids. The CDR3 reads CASSAGTGIYEQYF. The CDR3 coding sequence is TGTGCCAGCAGCGCCGGGACAGGGATTTACGAGCAGTACTTC.

The V and J genes are TRBV14 and TRBJ2-5, with TRBD1 matching 8 bases. This CDR3 contains 15 residues. The germline CDR1 and CDR2 sequences are SGHDN and FVKESK. V lost 3 bases, J lost 3 bases, and 6 bases stayed unmatched. CDR3 protein: CASSHWGQAKETQYF. CDR3 DNA sequence: TGTGCCAGCAGCCATTGGGGACAGGCCAAAGAGACCCAGTACTTC.

This rearrangement joins TRBV28 to TRBJ2-7; a possible D gene is TRBD1 (5 bases). Germline CDR1 is MDHEN and CDR2 is SYDVKM. The ends were cut back, 3 bases at V and 1 base at J, with 19 bases in the middle. This CDR3 is 17 amino acids long. The CDR3 protein is CASSFDLTGRDSYEQYF. The CDR3 DNA follows: TGTGCCAGCAGTTTTGATCTCACAGGTCGCGATTCCTACGAGCAGTACTTC.

The table lists this clone with a few counts. J is TRBJ1-2 and V is TRBV6-1, with 10 nucleotides matching TRBD1. CDR1 and CDR2 from the germline V gene are MNHNS and SASEGT. V was pared by 3 bases and J by 7 bases, with 8 bases of the junction left unmatched. The CDR3 loop spans 15 amino acids. The CDR3 nucleotides are TGTGCCAGCAGTGATCTGGTGGGACAGGGGTCTGGCTACACCTTC. It is translated as CASSDLVGQGSGYTF.

This chain joins TRBV24-1 and TRBJ2-5; 9 nucleotides align to TRBD1. V was pared by 9 bases and J by 1 base, with 2 bases of the junction left unmatched. Germline CDR1 is KGHDR and CDR2 is SFDVKD. The CDR3 consists of 13 residues. CDR3 nucleotide sequence: TGTGCCACCGGGACAGGGCCCCAAGAGACCCAGTACTTC. This sequence encodes CATGTGPQETQYF.

This chain joins TRBV7-9 and TRBJ1-4; possible D gene TRBD1, 6 bases. Trimming took off 5 bases at V and 6 bases at J, with 10 bases between the two ends. Germline V lookup: CDR1 SEHNR, CDR2 FQNEAQ (reference sequence). This CDR3 region has 13 residues. DNA of the CDR3: TGTGCCAGCAGCCTCTCAGGGGATGAAAAACTGTTTTTT. Encoded protein: CASSLSGDEKLFF. Full variable domain (missing parts from reference TRBV7-9 and TRBJ1-4): DTGVSQNPRHKITKRGQNVTFRCDPISEHNRLYWYRQTLGQGPEFLTYFQNEAQLEKSRLLSDRFSAERPKGSFSTLEIQRTEQGDSAMYLCASSLSGDEKLFFGSGTQLSVL.

This clone was picked up one time. The genes are TRBV28 and TRBJ2-7; no clear D. The V end lost 3 bases, the J end lost 3 bases, and 9 bases lay between the germline ends. Germline lookup yields CDR1 MDHEN and CDR2 SYDVKM. The length of the CDR3 is 13 residues. The CDR3 reads CASSFGVYYEQYF. The CDR3 DNA sequence: TGTGCCAGCAGTTTTGGAGTTTACTACGAGCAGTACTTC.

The chain combines TRBV5-5 with TRBJ1-2; D is ambiguous. There are 17 residues in the CDR3. Germline V gene data show CDR1 as SGHKS and CDR2 as YYEKEE (reference sequence). V gave up 9 bases and J gave up 2 bases, with 26 bases separating them. The chain's CDR3 is CAILMISLSEANYGYTF. CDR3 nucleotides: TGTGCCATCCTCATGATCAGCTTGTCGGAGGCGAACTATGGCTACACCTTC.

The rearrangement joins TRBV5-1 to TRBJ2-3; D perhaps matches TRBD2 (5 bases). The CDR3 consists of 14 residues. Germline lookup yields CDR1 SGHRS and CDR2 YFSETQ. Trimming removed 6 bases from V and 1 base from J, with 12 bases in between. CDR3 protein: CASTTGWGTDTQYF. Here the CDR3 DNA reads TGCGCCAGCACAACGGGGTGGGGCACAGATACGCAGTATTTT.

The genes are TRBV27 and TRBJ2-7; no definite D call. This CDR3 region has 12 residues. V was clipped by 6 bases and J by 0 bases, with 6 bases between them. Germline V CDR1 and CDR2: MNHEY, SMNVEV (reference sequence). The CDR3 sequence: CASRGASYEQYF. In DNA, the CDR3 is TGTGCCAGCAGGGGCGCCTCCTACGAGCAGTACTTC.

J is TRBJ1-1 and V is TRBV10-2; a weak D match, TRBD1 (5 bases). CDR3 size: 14 residues. V lost 7 bases and J 5 bases, leaving 17 bases between the germline ends. CDR1 is WSHSY, CDR2 SAAADI, per germline. The CDR3 DNA reads as TGCGCCAGCACTCCCTCGTCAGGGAAGACTGAAGCTTTCTTT. Translating it yields CASTPSSGKTEAFF.

V usage is TRBV27 and J usage is TRBJ1-2; D is uncertain. V lost 4 bases and J 8 bases, leaving 14 bases between the germline ends. CDR1 and CDR2 from the germline V gene are MNHEY and SMNVEV (reference sequence). The CDR3 totals 13 residues. The CDR3 DNA follows: TGTGCCAGCAGTTCCCGGACCCGCGGGGGCTACACCTTC. It specifies CASSSRTRGGYTF.

The V and J genes are TRBV11-2 and TRBJ1-2; TRBD1 might be the D (5 bases). This CDR3 has 16 residues. Trimming pared 4 bases from V and 4 bases from J, leaving 19 bases between. CDR1 is SGHAT and CDR2 is FQNNGV in the germline V gene. The CDR3 sequence is CASSSRLSHQGYGYTF. The CDR3 coding sequence is TGTGCCAGCAGCTCGCGCCTTTCTCACCAGGGCTATGGCTACACCTTC.

The CDR3: CASSPTGIPPQHF. Written as DNA, the CDR3 is TGTGCCAGCAGTCCGACGGGGATTCCGCCCCAGCATTTT. V gene TRBV12-3 or TRBV12-4 combines with J gene TRBJ1-5; D is uncertain. V lost 5 bases and J 9 bases, leaving 14 bases between the germline ends. This CDR3 has 13 residues.

The chain carries TRBV11-2 and TRBJ2-7; the match to TRBD1 covers 10 bases. This CDR3 is 14 amino acids long. V lost 1 base and J lost 5; bases outside the gene matches: 2. The germline gives CDR1 SGHAT, CDR2 FQNNGV. The CDR3 DNA reads TGTGCCAGCAGCTTAGGACAGGGGGCGAACGAGCAGTACTTC. Its translation is CASSLGQGANEQYF.

This rearrangement joins TRBV7-9 to TRBJ2-2; tentatively, D is TRBD1 (5 bases). The CDR3 length is 15 residues. Trimming left V 6 bases short and J 2 bases short, with 13 bases between. Germline V CDR1 and CDR2: SEHNR, FQNEAQ (reference sequence). In DNA, the CDR3 is TGTGCCAGCAGACCTCGACAGACTAACACCGGGGAGCTGTTTTTT. Translation gives CASRPRQTNTGELFF. The whole variable domain, filled in from reference TRBV7-9 and TRBJ2-2, reads DTGVSQNPRHKITKRGQNVTFRCDPISEHNRLYWYRQTLGQGPEFLTYFQNEAQLEKSRLLSDRFSAERPKGSFSTLEIQRTEQGDSAMYLCASRPRQTNTGELFFGEGSRLTVL.

This clone occurred once. The DNA for the CDR3 is TGTGCCAGCAGCTTAGATCGGGGGGGGGTCGCAGATACGCAGTATTTT. Translated: CASSLDRGGVADTQYF. The chain uses TRBV11-2 and TRBJ2-3, with 8 positions matching TRBD2. CDR1 and CDR2 from the germline V gene are SGHAT and FQNNGV. This CDR3 spans 16 amino acids. V shed 0 bases and J 4 bases; nucleotides not matched to a gene: 6.

The chain has TRBV7-9 and TRBJ2-7; D ambiguous. The CDR3 covers 13 residues. From germline, CDR1 is SEHNR and CDR2 FQNEAQ (reference sequence). Between the trimmed V and J ends, which lost 5 bases and 1 base, there was a span of 9 bases. CDR3 DNA: TGTGCCAGCAGCGTATACTCGTCCTACGAGCAGTACTTC. This translates into CASSVYSSYEQYF.

The chain has TRBV4-1 and TRBJ1-4; no definite D call. V lost 3 bases and J 1 base, leaving 9 bases between the germline ends. The germline gives CDR1 MGHRA, CDR2 YSYEKL. The length of the CDR3 is 15 residues. CDR3 nucleotide sequence: TGCGCCAGCAGCCACTTACACCTAACTAATGAAAAACTGTTTTTT. It encodes CASSHLHLTNEKLFF.

The genes are TRBV5-3 and TRBJ2-7, with 8 bases fitting TRBD1. TRBV5-3 is known as an ORF, though its function is uncertain. The CDR3 sequence is 14 residues long. The V gene end was trimmed by 0 bases and the J gene end by 2 bases; junction bases not matched to a gene: 1. The CDR3, as DNA: TGTGCCAGAAGCTTGGGGGACAGGACCTACGAGCAGTACTTC. It specifies CARSLGDRTYEQYF.

J is TRBJ1-1 and V is TRBV6-2 or TRBV6-3; 9 positions match TRBD1. The CDR3 loop spans 17 amino acids. Germline CDR1 MNHEY, CDR2 SVGEGT. With 2 bases clipped from V and 1 base from J, the junction kept 8 bases outside the gene matches. The CDR3 loop is CASSYQYPGQGNTEAFF. CDR3 DNA: TGTGCCAGCAGTTACCAATATCCGGGACAGGGGAACACTGAAGCTTTCTTT.

The chain is built from TRBV6-2 or TRBV6-3 and TRBJ1-1; no clear D gene. The germline V and J ends were trimmed by 5 bases and 0 bases, with 10 bases remaining between them. This CDR3 comprises 14 residues. Germline-derived CDR1 and CDR2 are MNHEY and SVGEGT. The CDR3 DNA sequence: TGTGCCAGCAGTCACCGACAAATGAACACTGAAGCTTTCTTT. It codes for CASSHRQMNTEAFF.

The chain carries TRBV10-3 and TRBJ1-2, with TRBD1 identical over 9 bases. The germline V gene has CDR1 ENHRY and CDR2 SYGVKD. The CDR3 has 13 residues. J was trimmed by 3 bases and V by 4 bases; bases with no gene match: 0. CDR3 amino acids: CAISGTGDYGYTF. The CDR3 DNA reads TGTGCCATCAGTGGGACAGGGGACTATGGCTACACCTTC.

This clone was seen a single time. The rearrangement uses TRBV28 and TRBJ2-1; 12 bases are shared with TRBD1. The germline CDR1 and CDR2 sequences are MDHEN and SYDVKM. V lost 2 bases and J lost 12; bases outside the gene matches: 17. The CDR3 is 18 residues long. CDR3 residues: CASSLGGTGGGLLGGQFF. The CDR3, as DNA: TGTGCCAGCAGTTTAGGGGGGACAGGGGGCGGATTGCTCGGCGGGCAGTTCTTC.

This clone was counted a single time. The chain has TRBV12-3 or TRBV12-4 and TRBJ2-7; D not certain. This CDR3 comprises 13 residues. Trimming stripped 2 bases from V and 2 bases from J, with 7 bases between. The CDR3 sequence: CASSLTQAYEQYF. The CDR3 DNA sequence: TGTGCCAGCAGTTTAACGCAGGCCTACGAGCAGTACTTC.